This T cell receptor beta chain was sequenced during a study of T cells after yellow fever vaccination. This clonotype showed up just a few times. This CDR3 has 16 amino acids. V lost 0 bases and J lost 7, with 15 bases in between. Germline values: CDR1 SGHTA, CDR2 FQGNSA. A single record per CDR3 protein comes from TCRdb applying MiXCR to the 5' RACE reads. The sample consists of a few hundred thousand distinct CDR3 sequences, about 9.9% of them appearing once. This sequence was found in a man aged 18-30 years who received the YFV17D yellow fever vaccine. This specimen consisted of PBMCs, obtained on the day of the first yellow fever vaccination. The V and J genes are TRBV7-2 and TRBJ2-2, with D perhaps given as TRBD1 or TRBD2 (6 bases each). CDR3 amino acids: CASSLAFGGLGGELFF. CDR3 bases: TGTGCCAGCAGCTTAGCGTTCGGGGGCCTCGGCGGGGAGCTGTTTTTT.